This record looks at one T cell receptor beta chain sequence and its context. As yet, its antigen is unknown. Sequencing was performed with immunoSEQ multiplex PCR; in TCRdb, only in-frame clones are kept and a portion is missing. The sample lists about 2 million clones; 85% to 95% were seen once. The data stem from a study of shared clonotypes between healthy human individuals. Whole-study findings and limits: Generation probabilities were higher for clonotypes shared across all four sorted-subset donors than for unshared ones.

The CDR3 is made up of 14 amino acids. The germline V gene has CDR1 SGHTA and CDR2 FQGTGA. V lost 2 bases to trimming and J lost 4 bases, with 10 bases between them. This sequence originates from a man aged 18 to 30 in good health. Sequencing was done on a sample of naive CD4+ T cells sorted from blood. Subset defined: CD45RA+ positively selected. The chain uses TRBV7-3 and TRBJ2-3; D unclear. The CDR3 DNA follows: TGTGCCAGCAGCTTAGCCTTCCGCCCAGATACGCAGTATTTT. This sequence encodes CASSLAFRPDTQYF.